Presented here are 28 T cell receptor beta chains from one specimen sequenced in a study of blood T cells in healthy people across ages (dated by TCRdb to between 2014 and 2017). The library was prepared using 5' RACE. Reads for this sample came from an Illumina HiSeq 2500. The second PCR ran for about 7 to 11 cycles and used a J-beta primer mix along with a sample-barcoded 5' primer. TCRdb reran the public reads through fastp at Q25 and MiXCR, keeping productive beta chains. Rows with one shared CDR3 protein collapse into an entry with the most common genes and DNA. The sample profile shows some 1.4 million distinct CDR3 sequences; about 40% of them were found once. The ten top clones hold 7.9% of the sample. The specimen sequenced was blood. Receptors originate from a woman between 18 and 30 years old in good health.

This clonotype was picked up a small number of times. The chain recombines TRBV20-1 with TRBJ2-5; 8 bases line up with TRBD1. CDR1 is DFQATT, CDR2 SNEGSKA, per germline (reference sequence). Trimming cost V 0 bases and J 6 bases; bases outside gene matches: 9. CDR3 length equals 15 residues. CDR3 in amino acids: CSARERQGNRQTQYF. CDR3 DNA: TGCAGTGCTAGAGAGAGACAGGGGAACCGGCAGACCCAGTACTTC.

This clonotype has more than one count but fewer than ten. The chain links TRBV7-2 to TRBJ2-1, with no clear D. The V end lost 2 bases, the J end lost 9 bases, and 8 bases lay between the germline ends. Germline V gene data show CDR1 as SGHTA and CDR2 as FQGNSA. The CDR3 contains 12 residues. The CDR3 coding sequence is TGTGCCAGCAGCTTATCGTGGGGTGAGCAGTTCTTC. The encoded protein is CASSLSWGEQFF.

In its sample, this clonotype was seen a few times. This rearrangement joins TRBV29-1 to TRBJ1-1, with D unresolved. Germline V CDR1 and CDR2: SQVTM, ANQGSEA. Between the trimmed V and J ends, which lost 7 bases and 11 bases, there was a span of 14 bases. CDR3 length: 10 amino acids. In DNA form, the CDR3 reads TGCAGCGCCGACACTCTAGAGGCTTTCTTT. Encoded protein: CSADTLEAFF.

This chain joins TRBV29-1 and TRBJ2-1, with a tentative D call TRBD1 (6 bases). Germline V gene lookup returns CDR1 SQVTM and CDR2 ANQGSEA. V lost 5 bases and J 8 bases, leaving 16 bases between the germline ends. The CDR3 totals 13 residues. CDR3 protein: CSVKTGGDYEQFF. The CDR3 nucleotides are TGCAGCGTTAAGACTGGGGGCGACTATGAGCAGTTCTTC.

In DNA form, the CDR3 reads TGTGCCAGCAGCTTCCTACAGGGGAGTGGCACTGAAGCTTTCTTT. This translates into CASSFLQGSGTEAFF. The chain links TRBV5-5 to TRBJ1-1; 7 nucleotides agree with TRBD1. Germline trimming cut 2 bases from V and 4 bases from J; bases unmatched to any gene: 8. Germline CDR1 SGHKS, CDR2 YYEKEE (reference sequence). The CDR3 covers 15 residues. The full variable domain, rest sourced from reference TRBV5-5 and TRBJ1-1, is DAGVTQSPTHLIKTRGQQVTLRCSPISGHKSVSWYQQVLGQGPQFIFQYYEKEERGRGNFPDRFSARQFPNYSSELNVNALLLGDSALYLCASSFLQGSGTEAFFGQGTRLTVV.

J is TRBJ1-5 and V is TRBV12-3 or TRBV12-4; D possibly corresponds to TRBD1 (6 bases). V dropped 6 bases and J dropped 0 bases, with 12 bases sitting between them. The CDR3 consists of 15 residues. The CDR3 region is CASSHRVNSNQPQHF. CDR3 DNA sequence: TGTGCCAGCAGCCACAGGGTAAATAGCAATCAGCCCCAGCATTTT.

This clonotype was observed a few times. The J gene is TRBJ2-5, the V gene TRBV13; 8 bases line up with TRBD1. The CDR3 spans 16 residues. The V gene end was trimmed by 2 bases and the J gene end by 0 bases; junction bases not matched to a gene: 5. Germline V CDR1 and CDR2: PRHDT, FYEKMQ (reference sequence). CDR3 DNA: TGTGCCAGCAGCTTACAACGGACAGGGAACCAAGAGACCCAGTACTTC. It translates to CASSLQRTGNQETQYF.

This clonotype was seen a single time. This sequence joins TRBV15 and TRBJ2-3, with TRBD1 matching over 9 bases. This CDR3 is 14 amino acids long. V shed 8 bases and J 1 base; nucleotides not matched to a gene: 4. CDR1 and CDR2 (germline): LNHNV, YYDKDF (reference sequence). CDR3 in amino acids: CATRDRVGTDTQYF. As DNA, the CDR3 is TGTGCCACCCGGGACAGGGTTGGCACAGATACGCAGTATTTT.

This clonotype showed up just a few times. The chain is built from TRBV20-1 and TRBJ2-1; 7 bases fit TRBD2. V lost 7 bases to trimming and J lost 6 bases; unmatched junction nucleotides: 9. Germline V gene data show CDR1 as DFQATT and CDR2 as SNEGSKA (reference sequence). The length of the CDR3 is 13 residues. CDR3 residues: CSVEGTIGNEQFF. The CDR3 DNA follows: TGCAGTGTCGAAGGGACTATAGGCAATGAGCAGTTCTTC.

This chain joins TRBV6-1 and TRBJ2-1; TRBD1 or TRBD2 may be the D gene (5 bases each). Germline lookup yields CDR1 MNHNS and CDR2 SASEGT. V was shortened by 0 bases and J by 6 bases, with 9 bases between the two germline ends. The CDR3 spans 14 residues. CDR3 in amino acids: CASSEAWGTNEQFF. CDR3 sequence (DNA): TGTGCCAGCAGTGAAGCTTGGGGGACCAATGAGCAGTTCTTC.

This chain joins TRBV7-2 and TRBJ2-4; TRBD2 aligns across 8 bases. Matching the DNA end better, TRBJ2-7 makes the J call doubtful. Looked up from germline, CDR1 is SGHTA and CDR2 is FQGNSA. The length of the CDR3 is 14 residues. The CDR3 nucleotides read TGTGCCAGCAGCTTAAGCGGGAGTGTCGGCGAGCAGTACTTC. This translates into CASSLSGSVGEQYF.

V and J are TRBV6-6 and TRBJ1-2; weak D call: TRBD1 (5 bases). This CDR3 is 13 amino acids long. CDR1 and CDR2 from the germline V gene are MNHNY and SVGAGI (reference sequence). Deletions cut 6 bases from V and 4 bases from J, with 12 bases between. The CDR3 loop is CASSRDSGYGYTF. CDR3 nucleotides: TGTGCCAGCAGCCGTGACAGCGGCTATGGCTACACCTTC.

The V gene is TRBV6-1, the J gene TRBJ1-2; a weak D match, TRBD1 (6 bases). Germline assignment: CDR1 MNHNS and CDR2 SASEGT. V was cut by 8 bases and J by 4 bases, with 17 bases left in between. This CDR3 region has 14 residues. The CDR3 loop is CASQVLLGGYGYTF. DNA for the CDR3: TGTGCCAGCCAGGTCCTTCTAGGGGGCTATGGCTACACCTTC.

The chain combines TRBV12-3 or TRBV12-4 with TRBJ1-2; a possible D gene is TRBD1 (5 bases). The CDR3 contains 14 residues. Trimming took off 5 bases at V and 6 bases at J, with 16 bases between the two ends. This chain's CDR3 is CASSVQAVGDGYTF. DNA for the CDR3: TGTGCCAGCAGTGTACAAGCCGTGGGGGATGGCTACACCTTC.

Only a few counts were recorded for this clonotype. The chain employs TRBV12-3 or TRBV12-4 and TRBJ2-1, with D possibly matching TRBD2 (6 bases). The CDR3 loop spans 14 amino acids. Deletions cut 5 bases from V and 9 bases from J, with 17 bases between. The CDR3 reads CASSQSFPGSEQFF. DNA for the CDR3: TGTGCCAGCAGTCAATCCTTCCCCGGGAGTGAGCAGTTCTTC.

This clonotype was seen repeatedly, ten times or more. The V gene is TRBV10-1, the J gene TRBJ2-3; no definite D call. The CDR3 extends over 15 amino acids. Germline CDR1 reads WNHNN; CDR2 reads SYGVQD (reference sequence). V lost 3 bases to trimming and J lost 0 bases, with 10 bases between them. The CDR3, as DNA: TGCGCCAGCAGTGATGGAACTACGAGCACAGATACGCAGTATTTT. Encoded protein: CASSDGTTSTDTQYF.

This chain uses TRBV12-3 or TRBV12-4 with TRBJ1-6; D remains ambiguous. CDR3 length: 12 amino acids. Deletions cut 5 bases from V and 7 bases from J, with 6 bases between. CDR3 region: CASSSMNSPLHF. CDR3 sequence (DNA): TGTGCCAGCAGTAGTATGAATTCACCCCTCCACTTT.

V gene TRBV12-3 or TRBV12-4 combines with J gene TRBJ2-5, with unresolved D. V dropped 7 bases and J dropped 7 bases, with 16 bases sitting between them. The CDR3 spans 13 residues. The chain's CDR3 is CASTLGILGTQYF. DNA of the CDR3: TGTGCCAGCACTCTTGGGATCCTCGGGACCCAGTACTTC.

This clonotype has just a few counts. The chain joins TRBV5-1 to TRBJ2-3, with D perhaps TRBD1 (5 bases). Between the trimmed V and J ends, which lost 0 bases and 0 bases, there was a span of 11 bases. Germline CDR1 reads SGHRS; CDR2 reads YFSETQ. This CDR3 comprises 16 residues. The CDR3 reads CASSLAGRASTDTQYF. CDR3 nucleotide sequence: TGCGCCAGCAGCTTGGCAGGCAGGGCGAGCACAGATACGCAGTATTTT.

This chain joins TRBV6-5 and TRBJ2-1; 9 bases map to TRBD2. V lost 3 bases to trimming and J lost 12 bases; unmatched junction nucleotides: 12. Per germline, CDR1 MNHEY and CDR2 SVGAGI. The CDR3 runs to 15 residues. CDR3 in DNA: TGTGCCAGCAGTTATATCGCGGGAGGGCCGGATAGGCAGTTCTTC. Its protein product is CASSYIAGGPDRQFF.

The chain joins TRBV7-3 to TRBJ2-3; 7 bases match TRBD2. The CDR3 extends over 14 amino acids. V lost 4 bases, J lost 4 bases, and 5 bases stayed unmatched. The germline V gene encodes CDR1 SGHTA and CDR2 FQGTGA. The CDR3 is CASSSSLAADTQYF. The DNA for the CDR3 is TGTGCCAGCAGCTCCAGCCTAGCGGCAGATACGCAGTATTTT.

This clonotype has just a few counts. The J gene is TRBJ1-2, the V gene TRBV12-3 or TRBV12-4, with D possibly being TRBD1 (5 bases). The CDR3 is made up of 13 amino acids. The V and J ends lost 9 bases and 8 bases respectively, with 19 bases between them. The CDR3 reads CASLSGIWGGYTF. Here the CDR3 DNA reads TGTGCCAGTCTTAGCGGGATTTGGGGGGGCTACACCTTC.

A note on this clonotype: One junction end disagrees with the germline gene, perhaps due to a read error. V usage is TRBV5-1 and J usage is TRBJ2-5; 8 nucleotides agree with TRBD1. The end of the DNA aligns better with TRBJ2-7, so the J call may be wrong. There are 14 residues in the CDR3. CDR1 and CDR2 (germline): SGHRS, YFSETQ. The CDR3 sequence is CTSSLYGTGSEQYF. The CDR3 nucleotides are TGCACCAGCAGCTTGTACGGGACAGGTAGCGAGCAGTACTTC.

This clonotype was observed a few times. V gene TRBV6-1 combines with J gene TRBJ2-1; D ambiguous. The germline gives CDR1 MNHNS, CDR2 SASEGT. The CDR3 extends over 12 amino acids. V was shortened by 3 bases and J by 5 bases, with 5 bases between the two germline ends. The CDR3 is CASSDRHNEQFF. CDR3 DNA: TGTGCCAGCAGTGACCGACACAATGAGCAGTTCTTC.

The sample holds many counts of this clonotype. CDR3: CASSGGQGGTDTQYF. The CDR3 DNA sequence: TGTGCCAGCAGTGGGGGACAGGGTGGGACGGATACGCAGTATTTT. This chain joins TRBV9 and TRBJ2-3, with TRBD1 identical over 9 bases. Germline V gene lookup returns CDR1 SGDLS and CDR2 YYNGEE. With V trimmed by 5 bases and J by 6 bases, 10 bases remained unmatched. CDR3 size: 15 residues.

This clonotype has only one observation. At one end, the junction sequence differs from germline, possibly due to a read error. The chain carries TRBV3-1 and TRBJ2-1, with unresolved D. The CDR3 has 14 amino acids. CDR1 is LGHDT and CDR2 is YNNKEL in the germline V gene (reference sequence). The CDR3 is CAGSQDPRDGEQFF. The CDR3 DNA reads TGTGCCGGCAGCCAAGATCCGAGAGATGGTGAGCAGTTCTTC.

J is TRBJ1-5 and V is TRBV5-6; no reliable D call. The CDR3 spans 17 residues. Germline CDR1 and CDR2: SGHDT and YYEEEE. The V end lost 2 bases, the J end lost 0 bases, and 15 bases lay between the germline ends. The CDR3 loop reads CASSFMYGEGSNQPQHF. CDR3 coding DNA: TGTGCCAGCAGCTTTATGTATGGGGAAGGTAGCAATCAGCCCCAGCATTTT.

This clonotype has just a few counts. The chain couples TRBV10-3 to TRBJ2-1; D remains unclear. Trimming removed 1 base from V and 9 bases from J, with 4 bases in between. Germline CDR1 reads ENHRY; CDR2 reads SYGVKD. The CDR3 is 11 residues long. The CDR3 nucleotides read TGTGCCATCAGTGAGTTGTTTGAGCAGTTCTTC. This sequence encodes CAISELFEQFF.